Below are 17 T cell receptor beta chains sequenced from a single sample in a study of T cell responses to AZD1222 COVID-19 vaccine. The repertoire was sequenced with immunoSEQ multiplex PCR; TCRdb's copy has only in-frame clones and lacks some. The table lists more than 150,000 clones, around 86% of them singletons, with approximately 9% in the top ten. Sequenced here: peripheral blood, sampled 28 days after the second AZD1222 dose. The origin of the receptors is an adult who received the AZD1222 COVID-19 vaccine.

The chain couples TRBV19 to TRBJ2-3; D remains unclear. This CDR3 is built from 14 residues. The germline V gene encodes CDR1 LNHDA and CDR2 SQIVND (reference sequence). V was clipped by 3 bases and J by 0 bases, with 7 bases between them. The CDR3 nucleotides are TGTGCCAGTAGTATCCAACTAAGCACAGATACGCAGTATTTT. Translating it yields CASSIQLSTDTQYF.

This clone was seen a handful of times. The chain couples TRBV15 to TRBJ2-7; possibly TRBD2 for D (5 bases). CDR3 size: 14 residues. Trimming left V 1 base short and J 6 bases short, with 13 bases between. Per the germline V gene, CDR1 is LNHNV and CDR2 is YYDKDF (reference sequence). The CDR3: CATSRVRGIGEQYF. The CDR3 DNA follows: TGTGCCACCAGCAGAGTTAGAGGGATCGGCGAGCAGTACTTC.

The rearrangement uses TRBV24-1 and TRBJ1-2; no reliable D call. The CDR3 spans 14 residues. From germline, CDR1 is KGHDR and CDR2 SFDVKD. With 3 bases removed from V and 2 bases from J, the gap between germline ends came to 9 bases. The CDR3 loop is CATSDAGVNYGYTF. CDR3 coding DNA: TGTGCCACCAGTGATGCCGGAGTCAACTATGGCTACACCTTC.

The rearrangement links TRBV5-1 to TRBJ2-5; 7 bases agree with TRBD2. Germline CDR1 and CDR2: SGHRS and YFSETQ. The V and J ends lost 4 bases and 2 bases, in that order; junction bases with no gene match: 5. The CDR3 sequence is 14 residues long. CDR3 in amino acids: CASSPGLDQETQYF. DNA of the CDR3: TGCGCCAGCAGCCCAGGACTAGATCAAGAGACCCAGTACTTC.

The V and J genes are TRBV6-5 and TRBJ2-7, with D possibly TRBD2 on 5 matching bases. The CDR3 length is 11 residues. The germline V gene has CDR1 MNHEY and CDR2 SVGAGI. Trimming left V 7 bases short and J 6 bases short, with 10 bases between. CDR3 sequence reads: CASMEAREQYF. DNA for the CDR3: TGTGCCAGCATGGAGGCACGCGAGCAGTACTTC.

DNA for the CDR3: TGTGCCAGTAGTAAGGGGACTAGCGGAGCCTACGAGCAGTACTTC. Translating it yields CASSKGTSGAYEQYF. The chain couples TRBV19 to TRBJ2-7, with 11 bases that match TRBD2. V shed 4 bases, J shed 2 bases, and the junction held 4 bases outside the gene matches. CDR1 is LNHDA and CDR2 is SQIVND in the germline V gene (reference sequence). The CDR3 covers 15 residues.

V gene TRBV28 combines with J gene TRBJ1-5; TRBD1 might be the D (6 bases). The V gene lost 7 bases and the J gene lost 6 bases, with 13 bases spanning the gap. The length of the CDR3 is 13 residues. Germline CDR1 is MDHEN and CDR2 is SYDVKM. The CDR3 region has the DNA TGTGCCAGCAATACAGGGTCGCGTCAGCCCCAGCATTTT. This codes for CASNTGSRQPQHF.

This chain links TRBV3-1 (or the pseudogene TRBV3-2) with TRBJ2-1; the D call may be TRBD1 or TRBD2 (7 bases each). The ends were cut back, 0 bases at V and 5 bases at J, with 29 bases in the middle. Germline assignment: CDR1 LGHDT and CDR2 YNNKEL (reference sequence). The CDR3 is 21 residues long. The CDR3 protein is CASSQDRFGQEIRRGNNEQFF. CDR3 nucleotide sequence: TGTGCCAGCAGCCAAGATAGATTCGGACAGGAGATTCGGCGGGGGAACAATGAGCAGTTCTTC.

The genes are TRBV5-1 and TRBJ2-1, with a possible D match to TRBD1 (6 bases). The length of the CDR3 is 16 residues. The V gene's germline CDR1 is SGHRS and CDR2 YFSETQ. V lost 0 bases to trimming and J lost 5 bases, with 15 bases between them. In nucleotides, the CDR3 is TGCGCCAGCAGCTTGGCCGCGGAGACAGGAGACAATGAGCAGTTCTTC. Amino acids: CASSLAAETGDNEQFF.

The chain links TRBV28 to TRBJ1-2; D not resolved. The germline gives CDR1 MDHEN, CDR2 SYDVKM. Trimming took off 9 bases at V and 0 bases at J, with 11 bases between the two ends. The CDR3 consists of 13 residues. In nucleotides, the CDR3 is TGTGCCAGGGAAAATAGAGCTAACTATGGCTACACCTTC. It is translated as CARENRANYGYTF.

Here the CDR3 reads CASSYVKSNEKLFF. CDR3 DNA sequence: TGTGCCAGCAGTTACGTAAAGTCTAATGAAAAACTGTTTTTT. The chain combines TRBV6-5 with TRBJ1-4, with unresolved D. Germline V gene data show CDR1 as MNHEY and CDR2 as SVGAGI. The CDR3 has 14 residues. Trimming cost V 2 bases and J 3 bases, with 7 bases left between them.

The chain employs TRBV7-9 and TRBJ1-5; D uncertain. The germline V gene encodes CDR1 SEHNR and CDR2 FQNEAQ (reference sequence). This CDR3 contains 12 residues. The V end was cut by 5 bases, the J end by 9 bases, with 11 bases between. CDR3 DNA: TGTGCCAGCAGCACCCCCAATATGCCCCAGCATTTT. This translates into CASSTPNMPQHF.

The J gene is TRBJ1-1, the V gene TRBV5-6; no reliable D call. Germline V CDR1 and CDR2: SGHDT, YYEEEE. V lost 4 bases and J lost 7, with 11 bases in between. This CDR3 has 12 amino acids. This chain's CDR3 is CASSPLGFEAFF. In DNA form, the CDR3 reads TGTGCCAGCAGCCCCTTGGGTTTTGAAGCTTTCTTT.

The chain links TRBV11-2 to TRBJ1-2; no clear D gene. The V end lost 1 base, the J end lost 8 bases, and 17 bases lay between the germline ends. The CDR3 is 15 amino acids. Germline V lookup: CDR1 SGHAT, CDR2 FQNNGV. CDR3 sequence: CASSLAGVYEIGYTF. Written as DNA, the CDR3 is TGTGCCAGCAGCTTAGCCGGGGTTTATGAAATCGGCTACACCTTC.

This rearrangement joins TRBV4-1 to TRBJ2-1; no clear D gene. The length of the CDR3 is 16 residues. The germline V gene has CDR1 MGHRA and CDR2 YSYEKL. Trimming took off 0 bases at V and 4 bases at J, with 13 bases between the two ends. Here the CDR3 reads CASSQENSQLYNEQFF. CDR3 DNA sequence: TGCGCCAGCAGCCAAGAGAACAGCCAGCTTTACAATGAGCAGTTCTTC.

The chain combines TRBV20-1 with TRBJ2-7; perhaps TRBD2 as D (5 bases). This CDR3 is 14 amino acids long. CDR1 and CDR2 from the germline V gene are DFQATT and SNEGSKA (reference sequence). V was clipped by 3 bases and J by 2 bases, with 14 bases between them. The CDR3 region is CSASSLHGTYEQYF. CDR3 DNA: TGCAGTGCTAGTTCCCTCCACGGGACCTACGAGCAGTACTTC.

V usage is TRBV28 and J usage is TRBJ2-1, with 11 bases matching TRBD2. Germline V CDR1 and CDR2: MDHEN, SYDVKM. V was pared by 3 bases and J by 7 bases, with 11 bases of the junction left unmatched. The length of the CDR3 is 17 residues. As DNA, the CDR3 is TGTGCCAGCAGTTTGTCTAGCGGGAGGTCTAGTTTGAATGAGCAGTTCTTC. It codes for CASSLSSGRSSLNEQFF.